These T cell receptor beta chains were read from a single sample in a study of blood T cells in healthy people across ages. TCRdb re-called the 5' RACE reads through MiXCR, storing one row per CDR3 protein. The repertoire holds around 990,000 distinct CDR3 sequences, with more than 30% as singletons. The specimen sequenced was blood. The receptors were gathered from a man between 18 and 29 years old in good health. Both conserved end residues are trimmed from each CDR3. The order of the fields is V gene, J gene, CDR3 protein.

TRBV20-1	TRBJ1-2	SAREVTGRESGYT
TRBV20-1	TRBJ1-2	SAREVTIRGKSNYGYT
TRBV5-1	TRBJ2-5	ASSGQTGSETQY
TRBV20-1	TRBJ1-1	SAAGTGKAF
TRBV18	TRBJ1-4	ASSPDEEKLF
TRBV11-2	TRBJ2-1	ASSLDRSRVYVDEQF
TRBV6-5	TRBJ1-6	ASSYTRYNSPLH
TRBV20-1	TRBJ1-1	SASWGENTEAF
TRBV2	TRBJ2-1	ASSGLASEQF
TRBV5-1	TRBJ1-2	ASSLGTGGAGYGYT
TRBV6-5	TRBJ2-3	ASSLGQGFGTDTQY
TRBV12-3/TRBV12-4	TRBJ1-5	ASSFGGAHQPQH
TRBV29-1	TRBJ2-3	SALSDRTDTQY
TRBV7-3	TRBJ2-3	ASSIRHPSTDTQY
TRBV10-3	TRBJ1-4	AISESQNVATNEKLF
TRBV4-3	TRBJ1-2	ASSQDLGQRSPYGYT
TRBV4-2	TRBJ1-2	ASSQGHRGRDYGYT
TRBV9	TRBJ1-2	ASNDRDRGGYT
TRBV29-1	TRBJ2-3	SVGRDRGGTQY
TRBV6-2/TRBV6-3	TRBJ1-2	ASQGEYGYT
TRBV7-9	TRBJ2-1	ASSGTGDRGPNEQF
TRBV2	TRBJ1-2	ASSTRGGYYGYT
TRBV20-1	TRBJ1-2	SATPGTDYGYT
TRBV7-2	TRBJ2-5	ASSLVFRETQY
TRBV5-1	TRBJ2-5	ASSPLAGGYKQETQY
TRBV9	TRBJ1-2	ASSVDHYGYT
TRBV20-1	TRBJ1-4	SASTGQGGEKLF
TRBV7-2	TRBJ2-4	ASSSTVAKNIQY
TRBV12-3/TRBV12-4	TRBJ2-2	ASSPRRGNTGELF
TRBV6-2/TRBV6-3	TRBJ2-7	ASGTVGQGEQY
TRBV4-3	TRBJ1-6	ASSPKGAFDSPLH
TRBV6-5	TRBJ1-2	ASSYLAGHGYT
TRBV12-5	TRBJ2-3	ASGLSGRTQY
TRBV12-3/TRBV12-4	TRBJ2-3	ASSLSFGTDFADTQY
TRBV15	TRBJ1-5	ATSHRVGQPQH
TRBV20-1	TRBJ1-6	SAHRGGNSPLH
TRBV9	TRBJ2-2	ASSTSGDTGELF
TRBV20-1	TRBJ2-3	SAFTTGLAGGRTDTQY
TRBV25-1	TRBJ2-3	ASSSASSSTDTQY
TRBV3-1	TRBJ2-3	ASSQLAGALTDTQY
TRBV24-1	TRBJ1-5	ATSDRDQPQH
TRBV7-6	TRBJ2-1	ASSSKFLLAGNNEQF
TRBV6-2/TRBV6-3	TRBJ2-7	ASSPITTVDTSYEQY
TRBV7-3	TRBJ2-3	ASSRVRSDTQY
TRBV20-1	TRBJ1-2	SASIARAGGYT
TRBV5-6	TRBJ1-2	ASSFWDDYGYT
TRBV12-3/TRBV12-4	TRBJ2-1	ASTRGGGYNEQF
TRBV4-2	TRBJ1-2	ASSHDRYRGEGYT
TRBV7-9	TRBJ2-7	ASSTGGSYEQY